This T cell receptor (beta chain) was observed in a study of T cell responses to AZD1222 COVID-19 vaccine. Points from the study as a whole: Repertoires in all cases were sampled only once the peak T cell response had passed. Clonal diversity was possibly underestimated, and the donors were mostly white British, with more females. A reported finding is that nearly half of spike-specific TCRs target unmutated variant regions. Spike was spanned by vaccine-associated CD4 TCRs, with dominance at 160-218 and 743-854.

Assay: immunoSEQ multiplex PCR; the TCRdb copy retains only in-frame clones and omits some. The top ten clones hold around 0.93% of a sample with roughly 200,000 clones, 80% to 95% of them seen once. Turning to this clone: Its antigen is unknown.

Germline V gives CDR1 MNHEY, CDR2 SVGAGI. With 5 bases removed from V and 7 bases from J, the gap between germline ends came to 17 bases. The CDR3 is 14 residues long. The source is an adult who received the MenACWY meningococcal vaccine as a control. Sequencing used peripheral blood, obtained 28 days after the second dose of the MenACWY control vaccine. The V and J genes are TRBV6-5 and TRBJ1-2; D perhaps matches TRBD1 (5 bases). The CDR3 region is CASSRPTESLGYTF. CDR3 DNA: TGTGCCAGCAGTCGTCCGACAGAGTCTCTTGGCTACACCTTC.